The rows below give T cell receptor beta chains drawn from one sample of a study of shared clonotypes between healthy human individuals. Profiling relied on immunoSEQ multiplex PCR, and the TCRdb table lists in-frame clones only, not all of them. The sample holds some 2.4 million clones, roughly 93% seen once. What was sequenced was naive CD4+ T cells from PBMCs. The receptors shown here come from a man in his late teens or twenties in good health. Some clones in this sample may be carry-over from other donors' samples. The conserved cysteine and the conserved F or W are not part of the CDR3 here. Each record gives: J gene, V gene, D gene, CDR3 protein. A D gene is named only where the DNA matches it firmly.

TRBJ2-3,TRBV18,TRBD1,ASSLGQGLDTQY
TRBJ2-3,TRBV2,TRBD2,ASRPTLLAEFSTDTQY
TRBJ1-1,TRBV5-4,.,ASSPRAGTEAF
TRBJ1-6,TRBV7-9,.,ASSYSLSSYNSPLH
TRBJ2-2,TRBV27,.,ASSDRNTGELF
TRBJ2-6,TRBV7-3,.,ASSLGTGANVLT
TRBJ2-3,TRBV7-6,TRBD2,ASSRLAGVRATDTQY
TRBJ2-7,TRBV7-2,.,ASSLVSALEQY
TRBJ1-5,TRBV28,.,ASINGGSNQPQH
TRBJ2-6,TRBV5-4,.,ASSIRWTDGANVLT
TRBJ2-3,TRBV4-1,.,ASSLAAWRDTQY
TRBJ2-3,TRBV6-5,.,ASSYNPATDTQY
TRBJ2-1,TRBV30,.,AWSVGGLQLNEQF
TRBJ2-2,TRBV5-1,.,ASSPRGGLNTGELF
TRBJ1-1,TRBV6-5,.,ASSYRPGGNTEAF
TRBJ1-5,TRBV4-3,.,ASSQEVTYSNQPQH
TRBJ2-1,TRBV11-2,.,ASSSTTSGREQF
TRBJ2-7,TRBV6-1,TRBD1,ASSVTGGEQY
TRBJ2-7,TRBV9,.,ASSPGPRTGEQY
TRBJ2-7,TRBV6-4,TRBD2,ASSVLAGSYEQY
TRBJ2-2,TRBV7-3,.,ASSLKGGANTGELF
TRBJ2-7,TRBV21-1,.,ASSRWWIAYEQY
TRBJ2-7,TRBV27,.,ASSFRGPSYEQY
TRBJ1-2,TRBV6-5,.,ASSTLRLMNYGYT
TRBJ2-5,TRBV19,.,ASSQSRYETQY